The sequence of this TCR beta chain was determined in a study of blood T cell repertoires in COVID-19 (dated by TCRdb to the early 2020s). In terms of the full investigation: Samples from collaborators originated in the United States, Italy and Spain and spanned both the acute and convalescent phases of COVID-19. The repertoires were released in a freely available public database meant as a resource for research on the immune response to SARS-CoV-2. HLA class I and class II types, where available, came from metadata supplied by the sample provider rather than from assay-based typing. The samples were drawn from the first 160 participants of the ongoing ImmuneRACE study and from 950 to 1,500 subjects provided by 6 global collaborators. Nearly every sample came with metadata listing a de-identified subject ID, COVID-19 status, age in years and sex. Subjects who had been exposed to COVID-19, were actively infected with it, or had recovered from it provided the deeply sampled blood TCRbeta repertoires that made up the dataset. The prospective study material was composed of cDNA or gDNA derived from T cells, B-cell-depleted T cells, or PBMCs.

Study-wide findings and limitations: The quantity of clinical and demographic metadata differed by source and by participant and was supplied without curation.

TCRbeta CDR3 regions were amplified from genomic DNA by means of the immunoSEQ Assay, a bias-controlled multiplex PCR. On the study's bioinformatics: The number of nucleated cells in each sample was estimated by amplification of reference gene primers within the assay. To quantify the absolute abundance of each unique TCRbeta CDR3 rearrangement, sequence reads were collapsed and filtered. For each sample, productive Simpson clonality was calculated as the square root of Simpson's diversity index over productive rearrangements. TCRdb re-hosts the immuneACCESS table, in-frame sequences only. Its copies lack some clones; in the studies checked, an unresolved V gene accounts for under half of them, and the cause for the rest is not known. The DNA was the basis for D and trimming; V, J and clone size are from that table. The sample yields roughly 410,000 clones; roughly 90% were counted once. The ten largest clonotypes hold approximately 1.5% of the sample.

Germline trimming: 0 bases from V, 6 bases from J; junction bases outside gene matches: 8. Its CDR3 holds 15 amino acids, cysteine through phenylalanine. Only the CDR3 part of the read is kept: 45 bases, read in frame from the first base. From a lookup of the germline V gene (reference sequence), CDR1 and CDR2 are SGHNT and YYREEE. A remark on this clone: Its antigen is unknown. Base qualities are not provided; no much larger clone lies one nucleotide away.

One collaborating source in Seattle enrolled patients during active infection and followed them longitudinally through the course of disease. Each collaborating institution followed its own protocols to collect whole blood in K2EDTA tubes. For TCRbeta analysis, collaborators shipped samples as frozen whole blood, isolated PBMCs, or DNA extracted from either of those sample types. This receptor was obtained from a woman in her forties with COVID-19, enrolled during active disease. The specimen sequenced was peripheral blood. Rearrangement joined TRBV5-4 to TRBJ2-5, with TRBD2 identical over 7 junction bases. The nucleotides are TGTGCCAGCAGCTTGGTCGGGGGAGGGCTGCAGACCCAGTACTTC. The encoded protein is CASSLVGGGLQTQYF.